This passage covers 27 T cell receptor beta chains from one sample sequenced in a study of shared clonotypes between healthy human individuals. The naive CD8 subset, CD45RO-negative cells positively selected for CCR7, excluded terminally differentiated effector memory CD45RA+ cells. Repertoires were generated with immunoSEQ multiplex PCR, while TCRdb's copy carries only in-frame clones and drops some. The sample lists roughly 2.1 million clones, about 93% occurring once. The specimen was naive CD8+ T cells from PBMCs. Receptor source: a young man in good health. Some clones in this sample may be carry-over from other donors' samples.

This sequence joins TRBV27 and TRBJ2-7; 7 nucleotides agree with TRBD1. This CDR3 has 14 residues. Trimming at V came to 6 bases and at J to 2 bases, leaving 7 bases not matched to a gene. Germline V CDR1 and CDR2: MNHEY, SMNVEV (reference sequence). CDR3 sequence: CASRGTVRTYEQYF. CDR3 in DNA: TGTGCCAGCAGGGGGACAGTTCGAACCTACGAGCAGTACTTC.

This clone appeared a single time. V is TRBV5-4 and J is TRBJ1-1; weak D call: TRBD1 (5 bases). The CDR3 sequence is 12 residues long. Germline V gene data show CDR1 as SGHNT and CDR2 as YYREEE (reference sequence). Trimming removed 0 bases at V and 10 bases at J, with 10 bases between. CDR3 DNA: TGTGCCAGCAGCTTGGGAGGGGAGGCAGCTTTCTTT. It specifies CASSLGGEAAFF.

The chain combines TRBV5-6 with TRBJ2-4; TRBD1 matches 10 bases. Per the germline V gene, CDR1 is SGHDT and CDR2 is YYEEEE. CDR3 length: 14 amino acids. V shed 4 bases and J 7 bases; nucleotides not matched to a gene: 5. CDR3 region: CASSMTGGRNIQYF. CDR3 coding DNA: TGTGCCAGCAGCATGACAGGGGGCCGGAACATTCAGTACTTC.

The chain is built from TRBV7-9 and TRBJ2-1, with 8 bases fitting TRBD1. This CDR3 contains 14 residues. CDR1 is SEHNR, CDR2 FQNEAQ, per germline (reference sequence). After removal of 5 bases from V and 7 bases from J, the junction contained 7 bases not matched to a gene. CDR3 DNA sequence: TGTGCCAGCAGCCTAGGACAGGGTTGGAATGAGCAGTTCTTC. As protein: CASSLGQGWNEQFF.

The CDR3, as DNA: TGTGCCAGCAGCCCGGACGGTCCGAGCTCCTACGAGCAGTACTTC. Translated: CASSPDGPSSYEQYF. The rearrangement uses TRBV7-3 and TRBJ2-7, with D unresolved. Germline V lookup: CDR1 SGHTA, CDR2 FQGTGA. Deletions cut 5 bases from V and 0 bases from J, with 14 bases between. The length of the CDR3 is 15 residues.

The rearrangement joins TRBV14 to TRBJ2-5; no clear D gene. This CDR3 has 13 residues. V was pared by 1 base and J by 4 bases, with 7 bases between. Germline CDR1 reads SGHDN; CDR2 reads FVKESK. The CDR3 DNA sequence: TGTGCCAGCAGCCAAGTTGACGGAGAGACCCAGTACTTC. Translating it yields CASSQVDGETQYF. Full variable domain (missing parts from reference TRBV14 and TRBJ2-5): EAGVTQFPSHSVIEKGQTVTLRCDPISGHDNLYWYRRVMGKEIKFLLHFVKESKQDESGMPNNRFLAERTGGTYSTLKVQPAELEDSGVYFCASSQVDGETQYFGPGTRLLVL.

In its sample, this clone was seen a few times. This chain connects TRBV20-1 to TRBJ1-1; D unresolved. Germline V gene lookup returns CDR1 DFQATT and CDR2 SNEGSKA (reference sequence). This CDR3 spans 10 amino acids. Between the trimmed V and J ends, which lost 5 bases and 8 bases, there was a span of 9 bases. DNA of the CDR3: TGCAGTGCTCACCAGAGGGAAGCTTTCTTT. As protein: CSAHQREAFF.

The chain employs TRBV4-3 and TRBJ1-2, with D unresolved. Per germline, CDR1 LGHNA and CDR2 YSLEER. This CDR3 is built from 15 residues. Trimming took off 1 base at V and 1 base at J, with 10 bases between the two ends. DNA for the CDR3: TGCGCCAGCAGCCAAGGACCGACGGATAACTATGGCTACACCTTC. This sequence encodes CASSQGPTDNYGYTF.

The chain recombines TRBV27 with TRBJ2-3, with TRBD1 matching over 8 bases. V lost 6 bases to trimming and J lost 0 bases; unmatched junction nucleotides: 8. Germline V gene lookup returns CDR1 MNHEY and CDR2 SMNVEV (reference sequence). The CDR3 totals 16 residues. The CDR3 nucleotides are TGTGCCAGCAGCTCTTGGAGGACAGGGAGCACAGATACGCAGTATTTT. As protein: CASSSWRTGSTDTQYF.

V gene TRBV6-5 combines with J gene TRBJ2-7; tentatively, D is TRBD2 (7 bases). Trimming removed 1 base from V and 0 bases from J, with 13 bases in between. CDR3 length: 16 residues. Germline V gene sequence: CDR1 MNHEY, CDR2 SVGAGI. The CDR3 coding sequence is TGTGCCAGCAGTTACTTACCGGGGGGCCTCTCCTACGAGCAGTACTTC. Protein sequence: CASSYLPGGLSYEQYF.

Notes on this clone: Other DNA sequences in this specimen translate into the identical CDR3. The CDR3 coding sequence is TGCGCCAGCAGCCAAGACAGTCGGGACGAGCAGTACTTC. It encodes CASSQDSRDEQYF. The V gene is TRBV4-1, the J gene TRBJ2-7; no firm D call. The V gene lost 0 bases and the J gene lost 5 bases, with 8 bases spanning the gap. CDR1 MGHRA and CDR2 YSYEKL come from the germline V gene. This CDR3 spans 13 amino acids.

The rearrangement links TRBV28 to TRBJ2-3; D gene unclear. V was pared by 4 bases and J by 3 bases, with 11 bases between. The V gene's germline CDR1 is MDHEN and CDR2 SYDVKM. This CDR3 is built from 14 residues. The CDR3 DNA sequence: TGTGCCAGCAGTTCCGGGCTCCTGACAGATACGCAGTATTTT. Protein sequence: CASSSGLLTDTQYF.

The chain combines TRBV6-5 with TRBJ2-7; TRBD1 agrees at 9 bases. The CDR3 loop spans 15 amino acids. V trimming: 6 bases; J trimming: 7 bases; junction bases outside the gene matches: 13. The V gene's germline CDR1 is MNHEY and CDR2 SVGAGI. CDR3 nucleotide sequence: TGTGCCAGCAGCTGGGACAGGGCCGAGATGGGGGAGCAGTACTTC. Translated: CASSWDRAEMGEQYF.

This clone was seen a single time. V usage is TRBV15 and J usage is TRBJ2-3; no clear D. V was pared by 3 bases and J by 0 bases, with 16 bases between. The CDR3 has 17 residues. Germline CDR1 LNHNV, CDR2 YYDKDF (reference sequence). The CDR3 DNA follows: TGTGCCACCAGCAGTGGACCGACGTTTGCTAGCACAGATACGCAGTATTTT. Its translation: CATSSGPTFASTDTQYF.

For this clone: The identical CDR3 is also encoded by other nucleotide sequences in the sample. This chain connects TRBV7-9 to TRBJ1-1; 9 bases agree with TRBD1. V lost 5 bases and J lost 8; bases outside the gene matches: 6. Germline CDR1 reads SEHNR; CDR2 reads FQNEAQ (reference sequence). The CDR3 is made up of 13 amino acids. The CDR3 bases are TGTGCCAGCAGCCCCACAGGGGGCGCAGAAGCTTTCTTT. It is translated as CASSPTGGAEAFF.

This clone has just a few counts. The gene calls are TRBV2 and TRBJ2-7; D may be TRBD1 (6 bases). V dropped 0 bases and J dropped 5 bases, with 11 bases sitting between them. This CDR3 is built from 14 residues. Germline values: CDR1 SNHLY, CDR2 FYNNEI. In DNA form, the CDR3 reads TGTGCCAGCAGTGAAGCAGGCAGGGGTAACGAGCAGTACTTC. This gives the protein CASSEAGRGNEQYF.

The J gene is TRBJ2-4, the V gene TRBV27; 11 bases line up with TRBD2. The J segment lost 1 base and the V segment lost 4 bases, leaving 6 bases of the junction unmatched. CDR3 size: 17 residues. Germline V gene data show CDR1 as MNHEY and CDR2 as SMNVEV (reference sequence). The CDR3 loop reads CASSSLAGGFAKNIQYF. The CDR3 DNA reads as TGTGCCAGCAGTTCGCTAGCGGGAGGTTTTGCCAAAAACATTCAGTACTTC.

This clone was recorded only once. This same CDR3 is encoded by further DNA sequences in the sample. This chain joins TRBV28 and TRBJ1-5, with unresolved D. The CDR3 loop spans 11 amino acids. Germline CDR1 is MDHEN and CDR2 is SYDVKM. Trimming took 2 bases from V and 7 from J, leaving 3 bases between them. Here the CDR3 DNA reads TGTGCCAGCAGTTTAACGCAGCCCCAGCATTTT. Translated, it gives CASSLTQPQHF.

The V call is TRBV27, the J call TRBJ2-3, with 13 positions matching TRBD2. The V segment lost 6 bases and the J segment 4 bases; nucleotides outside the gene matches: 1. Germline V gives CDR1 MNHEY, CDR2 SMNVEV (reference sequence). The CDR3 loop spans 14 amino acids. The CDR3 reads CASRLAGGPDTQYF. The CDR3 DNA reads as TGTGCCAGCAGACTAGCGGGAGGGCCAGATACGCAGTATTTT.

On this clone itself: This same CDR3 is encoded by further DNA sequences in the sample. The rearrangement joins TRBV27 to TRBJ2-5, with D hard to call. Looked up from germline, CDR1 is MNHEY and CDR2 is SMNVEV (reference sequence). The CDR3 length is 13 residues. V was pared by 0 bases and J by 5 bases, with 7 bases between. The CDR3 nucleotides read TGTGCCAGCAGTTTATCGCGGCGGGAGACCCAGTACTTC. Protein sequence: CASSLSRRETQYF.

The V and J genes are TRBV10-2 and TRBJ2-1, with 8 bases lining up with TRBD1. The CDR3 loop spans 13 amino acids. V lost 11 bases and J lost 6; bases outside the gene matches: 9. The germline CDR1 and CDR2 sequences are WSHSY and SAAADI. In DNA form, the CDR3 reads TGCGCCGCGGGTTCAGGGGGCCCCAATGAGCAGTTCTTC. Its translation: CAAGSGGPNEQFF.

V gene TRBV6-1 combines with J gene TRBJ1-1, with D possibly being TRBD1 (5 bases). CDR1 and CDR2 (germline): MNHNS, SASEGT. Trimming stripped 4 bases from V and 1 base from J, with 19 bases between. The CDR3 spans 17 residues. CDR3 protein: CASSGPKLFGTNTEAFF. DNA of the CDR3: TGTGCCAGCAGTGGACCCAAACTTTTCGGGACGAACACTGAAGCTTTCTTT.

This chain connects TRBV28 to TRBJ2-7, with TRBD1 identical over 8 bases. The CDR3 is 15 amino acids. The V and J ends lost 5 bases and 1 base, in that order; junction bases with no gene match: 7. The germline V gene has CDR1 MDHEN and CDR2 SYDVKM. The CDR3 DNA reads as TGTGCCAGCAGTCCGGACAGGGAATGGTCCTACGAGCAGTACTTC. Its protein product is CASSPDREWSYEQYF.

This chain joins TRBV4-1 and TRBJ2-3; D remains unclear. The V gene's germline CDR1 is MGHRA and CDR2 YSYEKL. Trimming left V 2 bases short and J 1 base short, with 19 bases between. The CDR3 is 18 amino acids. CDR3 loop: CASSQIIGALIGTDTQYF. The CDR3 coding sequence is TGCGCCAGCAGCCAAATAATCGGAGCGCTGATTGGCACAGATACGCAGTATTTT.

The J gene is TRBJ1-5, the V gene TRBV27, with D possibly matching TRBD1 (6 bases). Trimming pared 0 bases from V and 0 bases from J, leaving 12 bases between. The length of the CDR3 is 17 residues. Germline CDR1 MNHEY, CDR2 SMNVEV (reference sequence). CDR3 region: CASSLSPGGYSNQPQHF. The DNA for the CDR3 is TGTGCCAGCAGTTTATCCCCCGGGGGCTATAGCAATCAGCCCCAGCATTTT.

The table lists this clone with a few counts. This likely comes from a read error, as the CDR3 has no conserved phenylalanine or tryptophan at its end. It is unclear where the CDR3 begins or ends on the DNA, so no DNA is shown, and the CDR3 is as TCRdb lists it. J is TRBJ2-7 and V is TRBV10-3; TRBD2 is taken as the D call from the table, unchecked against the DNA. The CDR3 is 12 residues long, counting both termini. Germline CDR1 and CDR2: ENHRY and SYGVKD. CDR3 amino acids: CAISGSTSGASI.

The chain uses TRBV2 and TRBJ2-3; D is undetermined. V gave up 8 bases and J gave up 4 bases, with 10 bases separating them. Germline V CDR1 and CDR2: SNHLY, FYNNEI. The length of the CDR3 is 12 residues. In DNA, the CDR3 is TGTGCCAGCCGAGGTTTGGCAGATACGCAGTATTTT. Translation: CASRGLADTQYF.